The 28 T cell receptor beta chains in this list originate from one sample, sequenced in a study of neoadjuvant nivolumab and ipilimumab in lung cancer. Repertoires were generated with immunoSEQ multiplex PCR, while TCRdb's copy carries only in-frame clones and drops some. Of over 25,000 clones in the sample, about 78% were seen once. Sequenced here: tumor tissue, sampled after neoadjuvant nivolumab, alone or with ipilimumab, at or shortly before surgery. The receptors derive from an adult with non-small cell lung cancer.

Notes on this clone: A far more abundant clone sits one base away, making this likely a read error. The chain couples TRBV7-8 to TRBJ2-1; 9 bases are a match to TRBD1. J lost 5 bases, V lost 4 bases, and 3 bases had no gene match. In germline, CDR1 is SGHVS, CDR2 FQNEAQ. The CDR3 extends over 14 amino acids. CDR3 nucleotides: TGTGCCAGCAGCTCCCGGGACAGGGACAATGAGCAGTTCTTC. It yields the protein CASSSRDRDNEQFF.

This chain links TRBV12-5 with TRBJ1-3, with D unclear. CDR3 length equals 13 residues. Trimming took off 9 bases at V and 0 bases at J, with 9 bases between the two ends. Germline-derived CDR1 and CDR2 are LGHNT and FRNRAP. The CDR3 DNA follows: TGTGCTAGCGCCCAGAGCTCTGGAAACACCATATATTTT. Encoded protein: CASAQSSGNTIYF.

Here the CDR3 reads CASGGTAQQYF. DNA of the CDR3: TGTGCCAGCGGGGGGACAGCCCAGCAGTACTTC. V and J are TRBV2 and TRBJ2-7; D is possibly TRBD1 (7 bases). Germline V gives CDR1 SNHLY, CDR2 FYNNEI. Trimming took 8 bases from V and 8 from J, leaving 13 bases between them. CDR3 size: 11 residues. Full variable domain (remainder filled in from reference TRBV2 and TRBJ2-7): EPEVTQTPSHQVTQMGQEVILRCVPISNHLYFYWYRQILGQKVEFLVSFYNNEISEKSEIFDDQFSVERPDGSNFTLKIRSTKLEDSAMYFCASGGTAQQYFGPGTRLTVT.

The V and J genes are TRBV11-3 and TRBJ2-2; D might be TRBD1 (6 bases). Trimming shortened V by 5 bases and J by 5 bases, and 9 bases separated the two germline ends. Per the germline V gene, CDR1 is SGHNT and CDR2 is YENEEA. The CDR3 is 13 residues long. The CDR3, as DNA: TGTGCCAGCAGCCAGACAGGAACCGGGGAGCTGTTTTTT. It yields the protein CASSQTGTGELFF.

This clone was detected only once. This sequence joins TRBV5-1 and TRBJ2-3, with 8 bases lining up with TRBD2. This CDR3 contains 16 residues. Germline V gene data show CDR1 as SGHRS and CDR2 as YFSETQ. V shed 5 bases, J shed 1 base, and the junction held 9 bases outside the gene matches. The CDR3 region is CASRDLTGGGTDTQYF. The CDR3 DNA sequence: TGCGCCAGCAGGGATTTGACGGGGGGGGGCACAGATACGCAGTATTTT.

The J gene is TRBJ1-2, the V gene TRBV2; 8 bases line up with TRBD1. The germline V gene has CDR1 SNHLY and CDR2 FYNNEI. The CDR3 is 14 amino acids. The V and J ends lost 5 bases and 8 bases, in that order; junction bases with no gene match: 10. The DNA of the CDR3 is TGTGCCAGCAGTTCCCAGGGGGCGCAGGGAGGCTACACCTTC. It encodes CASSSQGAQGGYTF.

This clone was observed a single time. This chain joins TRBV2 and TRBJ2-2, with a weak D call TRBD1 (6 bases). CDR1 is SNHLY and CDR2 is FYNNEI in the germline V gene. Trimming left V 5 bases short and J 3 bases short, with 16 bases between. The CDR3 contains 16 residues. CDR3 sequence (DNA): TGTGCCAGCAGTCCCGGACAGACTTGGTACACCGGGGAGCTGTTTTTT. As protein: CASSPGQTWYTGELFF.

This chain connects TRBV2 to TRBJ2-3, with a possible D match to TRBD1 (6 bases). From germline, CDR1 is SNHLY and CDR2 FYNNEI. The CDR3 length is 12 residues. Trimming pared 6 bases from V and 4 bases from J, leaving 8 bases between. CDR3 bases: TGTGCCAGCAGACAGGGTGCAGATACGCAGTATTTT. It yields the protein CASRQGADTQYF.

CDR3 amino acids: CASSLVQATEAFF. In DNA, the CDR3 is TGTGCCAGCAGCTTGGTACAGGCAACTGAAGCTTTCTTT. The chain combines TRBV5-6 with TRBJ1-1, with D perhaps TRBD1 (5 bases). Germline V CDR1 and CDR2: SGHDT, YYEEEE. The CDR3 is made up of 13 amino acids. V was clipped by 0 bases and J by 5 bases, with 8 bases between them.

The chain carries TRBV5-1 and TRBJ2-1; D remains unclear. The CDR3 is 15 residues long. Germline V gene data show CDR1 as SGHRS and CDR2 as YFSETQ. Between the trimmed V and J ends, which lost 2 bases and 8 bases, there was a span of 17 bases. The DNA of the CDR3 is TGCGCCAGCAGCTTTTTCCCAAGCCTGAGCGATGAGCAGTTCTTC. Protein product: CASSFFPSLSDEQFF.

V usage is TRBV18 and J usage is TRBJ1-2; D unresolved. Germline V gene data show CDR1 as KGHSH and CDR2 as LQKENI. Trimming took 2 bases from V and 1 from J, leaving 5 bases between them. The CDR3 contains 13 residues. CDR3 nucleotide sequence: TGTGCCAGCTCACCAAGCGGTAACTATGGCTACACCTTC. Its translation: CASSPSGNYGYTF.

This clone has more than one count but fewer than ten. The CDR3 DNA is TGTGCCAGCAGTGAAATAGGGGGTGGGCGCGGGACCCAGTACTTC. It specifies CASSEIGGGRGTQYF. This chain uses TRBV2 with TRBJ2-5; TRBD1 might be the D (6 bases). The germline gives CDR1 SNHLY, CDR2 FYNNEI. V lost 2 bases, J lost 7 bases, and 17 bases lay in between. The CDR3 has 15 amino acids.

V usage is TRBV6-6 and J usage is TRBJ1-1; D is perhaps TRBD1 (6 bases). Trimming removed 10 bases at V and 0 bases at J, with 12 bases between. The CDR3 consists of 13 residues. CDR1 and CDR2 from the germline V gene are MNHNY and SVGAGI (reference sequence). CDR3 loop: CATQDSMNTEAFF. CDR3 DNA: TGTGCCACCCAGGACAGCATGAACACTGAAGCTTTCTTT.

This clone turned up a few times. The V call is TRBV5-6, the J call TRBJ2-1, with D hard to call. The germline gives CDR1 SGHDT, CDR2 YYEEEE. Trimming took off 0 bases at V and 5 bases at J, with 0 bases between the two ends. The CDR3 sequence is 11 residues long. Here the CDR3 DNA reads TGTGCCAGCAGCTTGGACAATGAGCAGTTCTTC. This codes for CASSLDNEQFF.

The rearrangement uses TRBV4-1 and TRBJ1-2, with TRBD1 identical over 7 bases. The CDR3 loop spans 13 amino acids. The V segment lost 0 bases and the J segment 9 bases; nucleotides outside the gene matches: 4. Germline CDR1 reads MGHRA; CDR2 reads YSYEKL. This chain's CDR3 is CASSQDRGLSYTF. CDR3 DNA sequence: TGCGCCAGCAGCCAAGATAGGGGGCTTAGCTACACCTTC.

This chain uses TRBV4-2 with TRBJ1-2; D uncertain. Trimming took 1 base from V and 4 from J, leaving 4 bases between them. The CDR3 is 12 residues long. In germline, CDR1 is LGHNA, CDR2 YNFKEQ. DNA of the CDR3: TGTGCCAGCAGCCAAGGGGTCTATGGCTACACCTTC. This codes for CASSQGVYGYTF.

The V and J genes are TRBV7-9 and TRBJ1-6, with D unresolved. With 5 bases removed from V and 5 bases from J, the gap between germline ends came to 13 bases. Germline CDR1 reads SEHNR; CDR2 reads FQNEAQ (reference sequence). The CDR3 is made up of 15 amino acids. The CDR3: CASSELSGNNSPLHF. In DNA, the CDR3 is TGTGCCAGCAGCGAGTTATCGGGGAATAATTCACCCCTCCACTTT.

This clone occurred once. The chain joins TRBV30 to TRBJ1-1; D gene uncertain. Germline V gene sequence: CDR1 GTSNPN, CDR2 SVGIG (reference sequence). The V gene lost 0 bases and the J gene lost 1 base, with 6 bases spanning the gap. CDR3 length: 13 residues. CDR3 bases: TGTGCCTGGAGTGTAAGTGAGAACACTGAAGCTTTCTTT. Protein product: CAWSVSENTEAFF.

The genes are TRBV27 and TRBJ2-7; 8 nucleotides line up with TRBD2. Germline CDR1 and CDR2: MNHEY and SMNVEV (reference sequence). After removal of 3 bases from V and 2 bases from J, the junction contained 6 bases not matched to a gene. This CDR3 has 15 residues. The CDR3 DNA follows: TGTGCCAGCAGTTTGGAGCGGGGGCAAACCTACGAGCAGTACTTC. Its protein is CASSLERGQTYEQYF.

The rearrangement joins TRBV4-2 to TRBJ2-3, with 8 bases aligning to TRBD2. V gave up 0 bases and J gave up 3 bases; unmatched junction bases: 8. The CDR3 contains 17 residues. Germline V lookup: CDR1 LGHNA, CDR2 YNFKEQ. CDR3 in amino acids: CASSQDIGGGPTDTQYF. CDR3 sequence (DNA): TGTGCCAGCAGCCAAGATATCGGGGGGGGCCCGACAGATACGCAGTATTTT.

This chain uses TRBV29-1 with TRBJ1-2; no firm D call. CDR1 is SQVTM, CDR2 ANQGSEA, per germline. Deletions cut 4 bases from V and 0 bases from J, with 12 bases between. This CDR3 contains 14 residues. The CDR3 region has the DNA TGCAGCGTTGGAAGGCAGGAGACTAACTATGGCTACACCTTC. This sequence encodes CSVGRQETNYGYTF.

The chain links TRBV7-2 to TRBJ2-5; 7 nucleotides match TRBD2. The germline CDR1 and CDR2 sequences are SGHTA and FQGNSA. The CDR3 contains 16 residues. The V gene end was trimmed by 4 bases and the J gene end by 4 bases; junction bases not matched to a gene: 12. Written as DNA, the CDR3 is TGTGCCAGCAGCTCGAATTTTTTGGCTAGCGGAGAGACCCAGTACTTC. Amino acids: CASSSNFLASGETQYF.

The chain couples TRBV5-1 to TRBJ2-5; D perhaps matches TRBD1 (5 bases). The germline gives CDR1 SGHRS, CDR2 YFSETQ. Deletions cut 2 bases from V and 2 bases from J, with 7 bases between. The CDR3 spans 13 residues. In DNA, the CDR3 is TGCGCCAGCAGCTTTACAGGTCAAGAGACCCAGTACTTC. Translating it yields CASSFTGQETQYF.

Only a few counts were recorded for this clone. The rearrangement uses TRBV5-3 and TRBJ1-6; D not certain. TRBV5-3 is an open reading frame, and its role is uncertain. Trimming removed 0 bases from V and 0 bases from J, with 4 bases in between. This CDR3 has 15 amino acids. The CDR3: CARSLGISYNSPLHF. In nucleotides, the CDR3 is TGTGCCAGAAGCTTGGGGATCTCCTATAATTCACCCCTCCACTTT.

CDR3 DNA sequence: TGTGCCAGCAGCTTTGGACAGGGGGATTCACCCCTCCACTTT. The encoded protein is CASSFGQGDSPLHF. The chain combines TRBV5-6 with TRBJ1-6, with 10 bases aligning to TRBD1. CDR1 and CDR2 from the germline V gene are SGHDT and YYEEEE. The CDR3 sequence is 14 residues long. The J segment lost 8 bases and the V segment lost 2 bases, leaving 1 base of the junction unmatched.

The V gene is TRBV18, the J gene TRBJ1-6; D gene unclear. This CDR3 has 14 residues. Germline V gene sequence: CDR1 KGHSH, CDR2 LQKENI. Trimming removed 2 bases from V and 7 bases from J, with 9 bases in between. CDR3 residues: CASSPSDGNSPLHF. The DNA of the CDR3 is TGTGCCAGCTCACCATCGGACGGGAATTCACCCCTCCACTTT.

The chain couples TRBV6-6 to TRBJ1-1, with D possibly matching TRBD1 (6 bases). Per germline, CDR1 MNHNY and CDR2 SVGAGI (reference sequence). The CDR3 is 13 amino acids. V lost 2 bases, J lost 3 bases, and 7 bases lay in between. For the CDR3, the DNA is TGTGCCAGCAGTTACGGACAGCACACTGAAGCTTTCTTT. Amino acids: CASSYGQHTEAFF.

The chain links TRBV2 to TRBJ1-1; D unclear. Germline V gene sequence: CDR1 SNHLY, CDR2 FYNNEI. The CDR3 totals 14 residues. Deletions cut 4 bases from V and 2 bases from J, with 11 bases between. The CDR3 sequence: CASSVRAYNTEAFF. CDR3 sequence (DNA): TGTGCCAGCAGTGTGAGGGCATACAACACTGAAGCTTTCTTT.